These T cell receptor beta chains were read from a single sample in a study of T cell repertoires in cytomegalovirus infection. TCRdb used MiXCR to reprocess the reads, holding one entry per CDR3 protein. This sample has approximately 500,000 distinct CDR3 sequences, with about 30% found just once. Sequenced input: PBMCs. These receptors were obtained from a human donor in good health (CMV status not recorded). Some clones in this sample may be carry-over from other donors' samples. Both conserved end residues are trimmed from each CDR3. Each record gives: J gene, V gene, clone size, CDR3 protein. Some rows have no size entry. The others give once, few or many, or a class for an expanded clone.

TRBJ1-5 | TRBV20-1 | NA | SASKANTGSNQPQH
TRBJ2-5 | TRBV11-2 | NA | ASSLARVRETQY
TRBJ2-5 | TRBV7-2 | once | ASSRAVRETQY
TRBJ2-5 | TRBV12-3/TRBV12-4 | few | ASSPHGRAGETQY
TRBJ1-5 | TRBV6-2/TRBV6-3 | few | ASSDPHSNQPQH
TRBJ2-1 | TRBV7-6 | NA | ASSFWREGPLEQF
TRBJ2-7 | TRBV7-2 | many | ASSLEIGREQY
TRBJ2-2 | TRBV29-1 | few | SVDRDNTGELF
TRBJ1-3 | TRBV7-9 | many | ATRASGNTIY
TRBJ2-3 | TRBV7-6 | NA | ASSSRYFSTDTQY
TRBJ1-5 | TRBV20-1 | NA | SARGRATEAYSNQPQH
TRBJ1-1 | TRBV27 | NA | ASKRTDQNTEAF
TRBJ2-7 | TRBV28 | few | ATLRGYSTYEQY
TRBJ1-2 | TRBV12-3/TRBV12-4 | many | ASSLMGGNGYGYT
TRBJ2-3 | TRBV7-3 | many | ASSPRGDTQY
TRBJ1-2 | TRBV15 | once | ATSRDPGGKET
TRBJ2-4 | TRBV7-2 | many | ASSPRSVAKNIQY
TRBJ2-1 | TRBV7-6 | NA | ASSLDRARTSGRSRHNEQF
TRBJ2-1 | TRBV10-3 | NA | AISDWLAGIEQF
TRBJ2-1 | TRBV7-6 | many | ASSLGFGSYNEQF
TRBJ2-7 | TRBV28 | NA | ASSSGKGQY
TRBJ1-1 | TRBV7-2 | many | ASSLQGGWNTEAF
TRBJ2-1 | TRBV27 | NA | ASSREEEQF
TRBJ1-5 | TRBV10-3 | few | AIKATPNQPQH
TRBJ1-1 | TRBV12-3/TRBV12-4 | few | ASSFGQTGAF
TRBJ1-5 | TRBV20-1 | NA | SGGPGQGINQPQH
TRBJ2-6 | TRBV30 | NA | AWSMGPGANVLT
TRBJ1-2 | TRBV25-1 | few | ASSSRESPNYGYT
TRBJ2-7 | TRBV6-1 | NA | ASQESGEQY
TRBJ2-7 | TRBV12-3/TRBV12-4 | many | ASSFRQGGEQY
TRBJ1-5 | TRBV19 | NA | ASSIRDDQPQH
TRBJ2-7 | TRBV5-5 | NA | ASRMGGIKDRGYEQY
TRBJ2-1 | TRBV7-6 | NA | ASSLLGSGRANEQF
TRBJ1-1 | TRBV27 | NA | ASNPQGTYTEAF
TRBJ1-1 | TRBV28 | NA | ASSLLWAEAF
TRBJ2-5 | TRBV19 | NA | ASSPLQAQETQY
TRBJ2-5 | TRBV19 | NA | ASSLLGQGAGETRY
TRBJ2-1 | TRBV20-1 | few | SASLGSSGRANEQF
TRBJ1-3 | TRBV19 | NA | ASTLDGYYSGNTIY
TRBJ2-5 | TRBV20-1 | NA | SAPRREGRSETQY
TRBJ1-2 | TRBV6-8 | NA | ASSSGTGGLWGYT
TRBJ2-1 | TRBV2 | few | ASSGESGRANEQF
TRBJ1-4 | TRBV7-8 | many | ASSGQTGRFAEKLF
TRBJ1-3 | TRBV5-5 | NA | ASSQTGLGGNTIY
TRBJ2-1 | TRBV7-2 | few | ASSSVLTSGNNEQF
TRBJ2-7 | TRBV4-3 | NA | ASSQTKTGIYEQY
TRBJ1-5 | TRBV20-1 | few | SATPQGLGRATGNQPQH
TRBJ2-7 | TRBV28 | NA | ASSFWTSRDEQY
TRBJ1-1 | TRBV7-2 | many | ASSLSATGGTEAF
TRBJ2-3 | TRBV10-3 | few | AISESLAGSTDTQY
TRBJ2-3 | TRBV7-2 | many | ASSLGGPTSTQY
TRBJ2-2 | TRBV28 | NA | ASSLFASGSTGELF
TRBJ2-7 | TRBV28 | few | ASRLGSYEQY
TRBJ2-7 | TRBV20-1 | NA | SARATESIYEQY